The 8 T cell receptor beta chains listed next were all sequenced from one sample in a study of cytomegalovirus exposure and HLA in healthy donors. Sequenced by immunoSEQ multiplex PCR; TCRdb stores in-frame clones only, minus some. In the table there are 150,000 to 200,000 clones, approximately 90% of which are singletons. The sample taken for sequencing was PBMCs. These TCRs come from a woman aged 25-40 years in good health and CMV-seronegative.

The chain recombines TRBV2 with TRBJ1-4; no definite D call. Trimming removed 7 bases at V and 8 bases at J, with 8 bases between. The length of the CDR3 is 11 residues. Per the germline V gene, CDR1 is SNHLY and CDR2 is FYNNEI. CDR3 region: CASMAGEKLFF. DNA of the CDR3: TGTGCCAGCATGGCGGGAGAAAAACTGTTTTTT. Complete variable domain (other parts from reference TRBV2 and TRBJ1-4): EPEVTQTPSHQVTQMGQEVILRCVPISNHLYFYWYRQILGQKVEFLVSFYNNEISEKSEIFDDQFSVERPDGSNFTLKIRSTKLEDSAMYFCASMAGEKLFFGSGTQLSVL.

The chain recombines TRBV11-3 with TRBJ2-5; TRBD2 aligns across 13 bases. Germline assignment: CDR1 SGHNT and CDR2 YENEEA. This CDR3 comprises 16 residues. With 5 bases clipped from V and 2 bases from J, the junction kept 5 bases outside the gene matches. This chain's CDR3 is CASSQRTSGGQETQYF. In nucleotides, the CDR3 is TGTGCCAGCAGCCAAAGGACTAGCGGGGGACAAGAGACCCAGTACTTC.

CDR3 sequence: CASIAPVIYEQYF. The CDR3 DNA follows: TGTGCCAGCATAGCCCCGGTAATCTACGAGCAGTACTTC. The chain couples TRBV5-8 to TRBJ2-7; no clear D gene. CDR1 and CDR2 from the germline V gene are SGHTS and YDEGEE. The V gene lost 6 bases and the J gene lost 3 bases, with 13 bases spanning the gap. CDR3 length: 13 amino acids. Complete variable domain (other parts from reference TRBV5-8 and TRBJ2-7): EAGVTQSPTHLIKTRGQQATLRCSPISGHTSVYWYQQALGLGLQFLLWYDEGEERNRGNFPPRFSGRQFPNYSSELNVNALELEDSALYLCASIAPVIYEQYFGPGTRLTVT.

V and J are TRBV7-9 and TRBJ2-5; TRBD1 might be the D (6 bases). The V and J ends lost 5 bases and 5 bases respectively, with 15 bases between them. Germline V CDR1 and CDR2: SEHNR, FQNEAQ (reference sequence). The CDR3 has 14 amino acids. This chain's CDR3 is CASSPWDISETQYF. The CDR3 bases are TGTGCCAGCAGCCCCTGGGACATCTCGGAGACCCAGTACTTC.

The CDR3 DNA reads TGTGCCATCAGTGACGTCCTTCTCTCTGGAAACACCATATATTTT. The encoded protein is CAISDVLLSGNTIYF. The genes are TRBV10-3 and TRBJ1-3; the D is unclear. Germline loops: CDR1 ENHRY, CDR2 SYGVKD. Trimming removed 3 bases from V and 0 bases from J, with 9 bases in between. This CDR3 is 15 amino acids long.

This clone has only a few counts. V is TRBV11-2 and J is TRBJ2-1; D remains ambiguous. The CDR3 loop spans 16 amino acids. V shed 2 bases and J shed 0 bases, with 11 bases lying between them. CDR1 is SGHAT and CDR2 is FQNNGV in the germline V gene. The CDR3 bases are TGTGCCAGCAGCTTACGAGGAGATAGCTCCTACAATGAGCAGTTCTTC. This translates into CASSLRGDSSYNEQFF.

This clone was observed a few times. The chain joins TRBV7-9 to TRBJ1-1, with D possibly being TRBD1 (5 bases). Looked up from germline, CDR1 is SEHNR and CDR2 is FQNEAQ (reference sequence). V lost 5 bases, J lost 4 bases, and 17 bases lay in between. The CDR3 consists of 15 residues. CDR3 loop: CASSQYRAQGTEAFF. The CDR3, as DNA: TGTGCCAGCAGCCAATACCGGGCGCAGGGCACTGAAGCTTTCTTT.

The chain uses TRBV13 and TRBJ1-2; D might be TRBD1 (5 bases). V was trimmed by 4 bases and J by 2 bases, leaving 11 bases between them. Germline values: CDR1 PRHDT, CDR2 FYEKMQ (reference sequence). This CDR3 has 14 residues. Written as DNA, the CDR3 is TGTGCCAGCAGCTCATTCGGGGGGAACTATGGCTACACCTTC. Translating gives CASSSFGGNYGYTF.